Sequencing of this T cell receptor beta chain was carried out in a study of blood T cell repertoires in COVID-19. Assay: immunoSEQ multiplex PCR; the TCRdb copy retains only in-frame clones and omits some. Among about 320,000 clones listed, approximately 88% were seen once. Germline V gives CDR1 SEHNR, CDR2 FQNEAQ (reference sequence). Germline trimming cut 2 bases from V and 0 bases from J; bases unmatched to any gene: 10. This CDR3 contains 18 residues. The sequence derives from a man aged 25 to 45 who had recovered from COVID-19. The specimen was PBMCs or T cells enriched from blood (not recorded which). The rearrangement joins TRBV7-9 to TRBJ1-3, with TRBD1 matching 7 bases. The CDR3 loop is CASSLHVTGQNSGNTIYF. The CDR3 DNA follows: TGTGCCAGCAGCTTACACGTCACGGGACAGAACTCTGGAAACACCATATATTTT.